These T cell receptor beta chains were read from a single sample in a study of cytotoxic CD8 clonotypes in ibrutinib-treated CLL. The data were produced by immunoSEQ multiplex PCR, yet TCRdb's version contains in-frame clones alone and is incomplete. The repertoire holds some 10,000 clones, with about four fifths as singletons. Here the sequenced sample was PBMCs, taken at disease progression, from a patient treated with ibrutinib. The receptors derive from a human donor with chronic lymphocytic leukemia. CDR3s include the opening cysteine and the closing phenylalanine or tryptophan. A D gene is named only where the DNA matches it firmly. Clone size appears in some rows only: once, few, many, or a class for an expanded clone.

-	TRBJ1-6	15	-	TRBV5-5	CASSHMTSYNSPLHF	TGTGCCAGCAGCCACATGACCTCCTATAATTCACCCCTCCACTTT
-	TRBJ2-1	13	-	TRBV6-5	CASSPGTRRRQFF	TGTGCCAGCAGCCCCGGGACTCGCAGGAGGCAGTTCTTC
-	TRBJ2-1	15	-	TRBV6-5	CASSYAGSATHEQFF	TGTGCCAGCAGTTATGCCGGGTCTGCTACGCATGAGCAGTTCTTC
TRBD2	TRBJ2-1	17	-	TRBV5-1	CASRRDTLAGPYNEQFF	TGCGCCAGCAGACGGGACACTCTAGCGGGACCCTACAATGAGCAGTTCTTC
-	TRBJ2-5	13	-	TRBV29-1	CSVDGTSWETQYF	TGCAGCGTTGACGGGACGTCCTGGGAGACCCAGTACTTC
-	TRBJ2-7	14	-	TRBV28	CASTPGGAQREQYF	TGTGCCAGCACCCCTGGGGGGGCTCAAAGAGAGCAGTACTTC
TRBD1	TRBJ1-6	14	-	TRBV6-6	CASNIRQGVSPLHF	TGTGCCAGCAATATTCGACAGGGAGTTTCACCCCTCCACTTT
TRBD1	TRBJ1-4	15	-	TRBV7-2	CASSWAGTANEKLFF	TGTGCCAGCAGCTGGGCCGGGACAGCTAATGAAAAACTGTTTTTT
-	TRBJ1-3	13	-	TRBV4-1	CASPGGCRDTIYF	TGCGCCAGTCCGGGGGGGTGTAGAGACACCATATATTTT
TRBD1	TRBJ2-7	14	once	TRBV29-1	CSVGGSDRGVEQYF	TGCAGCGTTGGGGGGTCGGACAGGGGTGTCGAGCAGTACTTC
TRBD2	TRBJ2-1	15	-	TRBV14	CASSQALAGGREQFF	TGTGCCAGCAGCCAAGCACTAGCGGGAGGACGGGAGCAGTTCTTC
TRBD2	TRBJ2-3	16	-	TRBV7-3	CASSLGPAGGTDTQYF	TGTGCCAGCAGCTTAGGGCCGGCGGGAGGCACAGATACGCAGTATTTT
-	TRBJ1-1	15	-	TRBV6-5	CASRPLGRTNTEAFF	TGTGCCAGCAGGCCCCTAGGACGGACGAACACTGAAGCTTTCTTT
-	TRBJ1-1	13	-	TRBV2	CASRTQLTGQAFF	TGTGCCAGCAGGACCCAACTAACCGGGCAAGCTTTCTTT
TRBD1	TRBJ2-3	15	-	TRBV7-6	CASSKGQGLTDTQYF	TGTGCCAGCAGCAAAGGACAGGGACTCACAGATACGCAGTATTTT
-	TRBJ1-5	13	few	TRBV5-5	CASSLSVNQPQHF	TGTGCCAGCAGCTTGTCAGTTAATCAGCCCCAGCATTTT
TRBD2	TRBJ2-1	16	-	TRBV11-1	CASSLAGLATYNEQFF	TGTGCCAGCAGCTTAGCGGGACTAGCGACCTACAATGAGCAGTTCTTC
-	TRBJ2-1	18	-	TRBV2	CASSQDRVGGASYNEQFF	TGTGCCAGCAGCCAAGATCGAGTGGGGGGAGCCTCCTACAATGAGCAGTTCTTC
-	TRBJ1-6	15	-	TRBV21-1	CASSTRQGQMSPLHF	TGTGCCAGCAGCACCCGACAGGGTCAGATGTCACCCCTCCACTTT
-	TRBJ2-7	16	-	TRBV18	CASSPAGQGDSYEQYF	TGTGCCAGCTCACCGGCTGGGCAGGGAGACTCCTACGAGCAGTACTTC
TRBD2	TRBJ2-7	13	-	TRBV6-1	CASSGTSVFEQYF	TGTGCCAGCAGTGGGACTAGCGTCTTTGAGCAGTACTTC
-	TRBJ2-1	15	-	TRBV10-1	CASSDTPPPYNEQFF	TGCGCCAGCAGTGACACCCCCCCTCCCTACAATGAGCAGTTCTTC